The 17 T cell receptor beta chains below all came from one sample that was sequenced in a study of cytomegalovirus exposure and HLA in healthy donors. Use of 60 Vbeta and 13 Jbeta primers characterized the PCR. Some clones are missing from TCRdb's copy, which holds only in-frame ones; the method was immunoSEQ multiplex PCR. The table lists roughly 150,000 clones, over 60% of them singletons. Sequenced material: PBMCs. These receptors all stem from a man in his forties in good health and CMV-seronegative.

This clone was observed a handful of times. This chain links TRBV28 with TRBJ1-2; maybe TRBD1 (6 bases). Per the germline V gene, CDR1 is MDHEN and CDR2 is SYDVKM. Trimming shortened V by 11 bases and J by 2 bases, and 9 bases separated the two germline ends. This CDR3 has 11 residues. CDR3 DNA sequence: TGTGCCGTCACAGGGAACTATGGCTACACCTTC. Its translation is CAVTGNYGYTF.

CDR3 nucleotides: TGTGCCAGCCTCGGACAGGGGACGTTCGAGCAGTTCTTC. It encodes CASLGQGTFEQFF. The gene calls are TRBV6-6 and TRBJ2-1; TRBD1 matches at 9 bases. Germline V gene lookup returns CDR1 MNHNY and CDR2 SVGAGI (reference sequence). V lost 8 bases, J lost 10 bases, and 9 bases stayed unmatched. The CDR3 extends over 13 amino acids.

In this sample, this clone turned up a few times. The gene calls are TRBV20-1 and TRBJ1-1, with a weak D call TRBD1 (6 bases). CDR1 and CDR2 (germline): DFQATT, SNEGSKA (reference sequence). The V end lost 6 bases, the J end lost 10 bases, and 15 bases lay between the germline ends. This CDR3 has 11 residues. CDR3 sequence: CSATRQAGAFF. CDR3 nucleotides: TGCAGTGCCACCCGACAGGCGGGAGCTTTCTTT.

The V gene is TRBV15, the J gene TRBJ1-2; a possible D gene is TRBD1 (5 bases). CDR1 is LNHNV, CDR2 YYDKDF, per germline (reference sequence). V dropped 0 bases and J dropped 8 bases, with 13 bases sitting between them. The CDR3 covers 14 residues. This chain's CDR3 is CATSRDSRVGGYTF. Written as DNA, the CDR3 is TGTGCCACCAGCAGAGATAGCAGGGTTGGAGGCTACACCTTC.

This clone has a handful of counts. The J gene is TRBJ2-5, the V gene TRBV9; 8 bases map to TRBD1. The CDR3 contains 16 residues. Per germline, CDR1 SGDLS and CDR2 YYNGEE. V was clipped by 0 bases and J by 4 bases; unmatched bases: 8. The chain's CDR3 is CASSVGRTGPGETQYF. As DNA, the CDR3 is TGTGCCAGCAGCGTAGGACGGACAGGGCCGGGAGAGACCCAGTACTTC.

Note on this clone: An end of the junction differs from the germline gene, which may be a read error. The rearrangement joins TRBV4-2 to TRBJ1-2; D ambiguous. This CDR3 comprises 15 residues. Germline CDR1 reads LGHNA; CDR2 reads YNFKEQ. In nucleotides, the CDR3 is TGTGCCAGCAGCCAAGACCCAGTCCCTAACTATGGCTACCCCTTC. Translation gives CASSQDPVPNYGYPF.

This clone was counted a few times. The rearrangement uses TRBV14 and TRBJ2-7, with 13 nucleotides matching TRBD2. Germline assignment: CDR1 SGHDN and CDR2 FVKESK. J was trimmed by 4 bases and V by 1 base; bases with no gene match: 7. This CDR3 region has 17 residues. CDR3 region: CASSQGILAGGTYEQYF. CDR3 coding DNA: TGTGCCAGCAGCCAAGGAATACTAGCGGGAGGGACTTACGAGCAGTACTTC.

This clone was found once. This chain connects TRBV7-9 to TRBJ2-3, with 7 positions matching TRBD1. The germline gives CDR1 SEHNR, CDR2 FQNEAQ (reference sequence). V was clipped by 5 bases and J by 2 bases; unmatched bases: 10. The length of the CDR3 is 16 residues. The CDR3: CASSPIRDSSTDTQYF. For the CDR3, the DNA is TGTGCCAGCAGCCCAATTAGGGACAGTTCCACAGATACGCAGTATTTT.

CDR3 coding DNA: TGTGCCAGTAGGTCGGTTTTAAATTCACCCCTCCACTTT. Residues: CASRSVLNSPLHF. The rearrangement links TRBV19 to TRBJ1-6; D not resolved. CDR3 length equals 13 residues. Germline V lookup: CDR1 LNHDA, CDR2 SQIVND (reference sequence). Trimming removed 6 bases from V and 7 bases from J, with 10 bases in between.

The rearrangement joins TRBV19 to TRBJ2-7; TRBD2 agrees at 7 bases. The germline CDR1 and CDR2 sequences are LNHDA and SQIVND (reference sequence). This CDR3 region has 16 residues. Germline trimming cut 4 bases from V and 5 bases from J; bases unmatched to any gene: 14. CDR3 protein: CASSTPRVAGVDEQYF. The CDR3 DNA reads as TGTGCCAGTAGTACCCCCCGAGTAGCGGGCGTCGACGAGCAGTACTTC.

J is TRBJ2-1 and V is TRBV7-2, with D possibly matching TRBD1 (6 bases). CDR1 is SGHTA and CDR2 is FQGNSA in the germline V gene. V was pared by 1 base and J by 10 bases, with 20 bases between. The CDR3 runs 16 residues. The CDR3 nucleotides read TGTGCCAGCAGCTTAGATATTCAGAGTAGTGGGACAGAGCAGTTCTTC. Translated, it gives CASSLDIQSSGTEQFF.

The V and J genes are TRBV19 and TRBJ2-3, with TRBD1 matching 7 bases. V shed 1 base and J 9 bases; nucleotides not matched to a gene: 7. The CDR3 contains 14 residues. Germline CDR1 LNHDA, CDR2 SQIVND (reference sequence). This CDR3 is CASSIAYRGYTQYF. CDR3 coding DNA: TGTGCCAGTAGTATAGCATACAGGGGTTACACGCAGTATTTT.

The DNA for the CDR3 is TGTGCCTGGAGTCAGGGGAATCAGCCCCAGCATTTT. Encoded protein: CAWSQGNQPQHF. The chain carries TRBV30 and TRBJ1-5; D might be TRBD1 (6 bases). This CDR3 region has 12 residues. V gave up 2 bases and J gave up 4 bases, with 6 bases separating them. Germline V gene sequence: CDR1 GTSNPN, CDR2 SVGIG (reference sequence).

V usage is TRBV19 and J usage is TRBJ1-4; D gene unclear. This CDR3 has 15 amino acids. The germline CDR1 and CDR2 sequences are LNHDA and SQIVND (reference sequence). The V and J ends lost 3 bases and 1 base respectively, with 9 bases between them. CDR3 DNA: TGTGCCAGTAGTATCCCCTTCGGAACTAATGAAAAACTGTTTTTT. Amino acid sequence: CASSIPFGTNEKLFF.

The rearrangement links TRBV10-3 to TRBJ1-6; D might be TRBD1 (6 bases). Germline CDR1 ENHRY, CDR2 SYGVKD. This CDR3 is built from 12 residues. V was cut by 6 bases and J by 11 bases, with 11 bases left in between. The CDR3, as DNA: TGTGCCATCAGCAATCAGGGGCCACCCCTCCACTTT. This codes for CAISNQGPPLHF.

This clone was seen only once. This sequence joins TRBV25-1 and TRBJ2-5, with D possibly matching TRBD1 (5 bases). Germline-derived CDR1 and CDR2 are MGHDK and SYGVNS. The CDR3 sequence is 15 residues long. Trimming stripped 3 bases from V and 5 bases from J, with 16 bases between. This CDR3 reads CASSDPSWPGETQYF. The CDR3 DNA reads as TGTGCCAGCAGTGACCCCAGCTGGCCAGGGGAGACCCAGTACTTC.

This clone was observed a handful of times. The rearrangement links TRBV10-3 to TRBJ1-1; no clear D. The CDR3 runs to 12 residues. Germline values: CDR1 ENHRY, CDR2 SYGVKD. V shed 8 bases and J shed 3 bases, with 10 bases lying between them. CDR3 DNA sequence: TGTGCCATCCGTCTCTCAGACACTGAAGCTTTCTTT. Translated, it gives CAIRLSDTEAFF.